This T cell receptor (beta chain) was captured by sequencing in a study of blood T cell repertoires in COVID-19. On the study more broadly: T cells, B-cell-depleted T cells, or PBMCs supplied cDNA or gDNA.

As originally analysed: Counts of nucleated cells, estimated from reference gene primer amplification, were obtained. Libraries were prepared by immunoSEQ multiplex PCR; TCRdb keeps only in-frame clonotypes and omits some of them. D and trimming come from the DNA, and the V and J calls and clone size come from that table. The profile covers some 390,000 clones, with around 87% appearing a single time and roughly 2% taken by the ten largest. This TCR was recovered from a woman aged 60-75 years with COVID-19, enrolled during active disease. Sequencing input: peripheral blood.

DNA of the CDR3: TGTGCTAGTGGCCCTGAGGAGACCCAGTACTTC. It specifies CASGPEETQYF. The rearrangement joins TRBV12-5 to TRBJ2-5; D remains ambiguous. Per germline, CDR1 LGHNT and CDR2 FRNRAP. The length of the CDR3 is 11 residues. V lost 6 bases to trimming and J lost 5 bases, with 7 bases between them.